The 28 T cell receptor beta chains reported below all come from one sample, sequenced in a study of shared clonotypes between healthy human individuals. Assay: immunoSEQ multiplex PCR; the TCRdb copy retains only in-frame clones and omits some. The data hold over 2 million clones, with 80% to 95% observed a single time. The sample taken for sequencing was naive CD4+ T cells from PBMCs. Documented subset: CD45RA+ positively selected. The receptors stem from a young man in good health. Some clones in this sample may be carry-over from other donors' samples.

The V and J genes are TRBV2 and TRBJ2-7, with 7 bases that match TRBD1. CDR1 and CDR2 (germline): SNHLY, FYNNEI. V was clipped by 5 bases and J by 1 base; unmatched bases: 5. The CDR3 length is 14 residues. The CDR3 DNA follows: TGTGCCAGCAGTTACAGGGGAACTTCCTACGAGCAGTACTTC. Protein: CASSYRGTSYEQYF.

DNA of the CDR3: TGTGCCAGCAGTTCCCATCCCGGGAGGGCCGGCTCCTACGAGCAGTACTTC. It is translated as CASSSHPGRAGSYEQYF. The rearrangement joins TRBV27 to TRBJ2-7; 8 nucleotides match TRBD2. The CDR3 is 17 residues long. CDR1 is MNHEY and CDR2 is SMNVEV in the germline V gene (reference sequence). Losses at the gene ends were 4 bases for V and 0 bases for J; bases not matched to a gene: 11.

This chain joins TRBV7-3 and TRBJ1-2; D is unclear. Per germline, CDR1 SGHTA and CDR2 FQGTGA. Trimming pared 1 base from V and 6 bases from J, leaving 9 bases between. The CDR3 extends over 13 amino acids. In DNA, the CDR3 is TGTGCCAGCAGCTTAATGGCGGGGAATGGCTACACCTTC. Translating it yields CASSLMAGNGYTF.

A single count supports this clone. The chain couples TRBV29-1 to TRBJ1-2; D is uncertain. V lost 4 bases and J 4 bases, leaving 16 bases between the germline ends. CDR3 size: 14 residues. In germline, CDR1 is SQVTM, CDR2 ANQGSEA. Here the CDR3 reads CSVAKLATTYGYTF. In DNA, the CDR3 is TGCAGCGTTGCTAAGTTGGCGACAACCTATGGCTACACCTTC.

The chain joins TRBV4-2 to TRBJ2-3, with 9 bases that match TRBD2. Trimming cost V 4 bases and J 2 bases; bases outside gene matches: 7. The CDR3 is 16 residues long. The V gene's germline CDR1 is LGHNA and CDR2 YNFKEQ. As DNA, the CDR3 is TGTGCCAGCAGCCTGAGACTAGCGGAGTACACAGATACGCAGTATTTT. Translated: CASSLRLAEYTDTQYF.

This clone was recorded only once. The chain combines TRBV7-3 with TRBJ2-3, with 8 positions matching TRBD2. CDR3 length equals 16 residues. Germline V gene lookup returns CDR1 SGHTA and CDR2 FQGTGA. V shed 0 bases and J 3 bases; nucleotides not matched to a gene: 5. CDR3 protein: CASSLTSGGATDTQYF. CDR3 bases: TGTGCCAGCAGCTTAACATCGGGAGGGGCGACAGATACGCAGTATTTT. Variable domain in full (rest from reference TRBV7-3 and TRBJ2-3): GAGVSQTPSNKVTEKGKYVELRCDPISGHTALYWYRQSLGQGPEFLIYFQGTGAADDSGLPNDRFFAVRPEGSVSTLKIQRTERGDSAVYLCASSLTSGGATDTQYFGPGTRLTVL.

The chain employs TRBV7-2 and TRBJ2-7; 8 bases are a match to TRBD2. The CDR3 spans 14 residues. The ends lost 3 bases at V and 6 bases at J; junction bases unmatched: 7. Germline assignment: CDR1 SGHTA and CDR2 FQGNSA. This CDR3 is CASSFQAGVPEQYF. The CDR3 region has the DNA TGTGCCAGCAGCTTTCAAGCGGGAGTCCCCGAGCAGTACTTC.

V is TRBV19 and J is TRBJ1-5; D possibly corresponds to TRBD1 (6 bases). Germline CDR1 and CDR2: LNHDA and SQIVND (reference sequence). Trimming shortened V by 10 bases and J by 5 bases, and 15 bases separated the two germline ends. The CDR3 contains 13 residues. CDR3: CATSRGLYQPQHF. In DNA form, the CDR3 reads TGTGCCACCTCCCGGGGGCTCTATCAGCCCCAGCATTTT.

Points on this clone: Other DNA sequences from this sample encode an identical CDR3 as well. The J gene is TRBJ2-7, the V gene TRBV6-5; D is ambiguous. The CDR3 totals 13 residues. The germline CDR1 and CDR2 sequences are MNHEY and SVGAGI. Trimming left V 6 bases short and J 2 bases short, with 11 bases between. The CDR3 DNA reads TGTGCCAGCAGCCAAAGGTTGGCCTACGAGCAGTACTTC. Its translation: CASSQRLAYEQYF.

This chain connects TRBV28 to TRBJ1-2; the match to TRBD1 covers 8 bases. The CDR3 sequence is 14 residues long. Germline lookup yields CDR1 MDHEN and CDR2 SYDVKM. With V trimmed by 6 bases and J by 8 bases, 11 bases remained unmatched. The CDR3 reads CASRKTGEGRGYTF. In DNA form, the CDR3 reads TGTGCCAGCAGGAAGACAGGGGAGGGCCGGGGCTACACCTTC.

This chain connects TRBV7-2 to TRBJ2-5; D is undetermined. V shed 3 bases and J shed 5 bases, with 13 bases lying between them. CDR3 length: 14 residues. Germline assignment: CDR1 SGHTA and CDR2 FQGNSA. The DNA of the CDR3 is TGTGCCAGCAGCTTGGTGGGGTTAACGGAGACCCAGTACTTC. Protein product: CASSLVGLTETQYF.

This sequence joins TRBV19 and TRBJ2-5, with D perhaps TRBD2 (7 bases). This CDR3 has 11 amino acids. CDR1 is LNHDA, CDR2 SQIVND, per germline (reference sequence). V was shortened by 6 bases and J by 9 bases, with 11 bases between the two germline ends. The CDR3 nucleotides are TGTGCCAGTAGGTTAGGGGGGGCCCAGTACTTC. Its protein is CASRLGGAQYF.

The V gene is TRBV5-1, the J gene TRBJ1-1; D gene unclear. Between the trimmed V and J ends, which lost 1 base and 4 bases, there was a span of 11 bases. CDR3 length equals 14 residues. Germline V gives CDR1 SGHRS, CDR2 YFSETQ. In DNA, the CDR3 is TGCGCCAGCAGCTTGACTGCACCGGTCACTGAAGCTTTCTTT. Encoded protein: CASSLTAPVTEAFF.

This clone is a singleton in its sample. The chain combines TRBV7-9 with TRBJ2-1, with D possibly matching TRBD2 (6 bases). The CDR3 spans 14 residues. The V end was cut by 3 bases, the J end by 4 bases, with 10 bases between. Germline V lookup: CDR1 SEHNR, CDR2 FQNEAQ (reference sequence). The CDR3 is CASSFGTGYNEQFF. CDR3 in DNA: TGTGCCAGCAGCTTTGGGACTGGATACAATGAGCAGTTCTTC.

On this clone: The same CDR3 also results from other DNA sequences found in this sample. The CDR3 protein is CASSPGPTDTQYF. Here the CDR3 DNA reads TGCGCCAGCAGTCCAGGCCCCACAGATACGCAGTATTTT. The chain couples TRBV5-1 to TRBJ2-3; D not certain. CDR1 is SGHRS and CDR2 is YFSETQ in the germline V gene. Trimming took off 5 bases at V and 2 bases at J, with 9 bases between the two ends. CDR3 size: 13 residues.

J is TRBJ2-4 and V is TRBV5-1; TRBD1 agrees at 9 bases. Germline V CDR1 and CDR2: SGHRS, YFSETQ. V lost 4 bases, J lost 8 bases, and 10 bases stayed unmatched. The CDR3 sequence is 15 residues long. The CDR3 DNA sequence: TGCGCCAGCAGCCCCGGTTGGGGACAGGGTTACATTCAGTACTTC. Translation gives CASSPGWGQGYIQYF.

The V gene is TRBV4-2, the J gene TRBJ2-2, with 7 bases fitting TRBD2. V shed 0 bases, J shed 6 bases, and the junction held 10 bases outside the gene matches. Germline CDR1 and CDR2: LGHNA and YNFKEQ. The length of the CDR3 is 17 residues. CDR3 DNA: TGTGCCAGCAGCCAAGATAGCTCACTAGCGATAGCCGGGGAGCTGTTTTTT. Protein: CASSQDSSLAIAGELFF.

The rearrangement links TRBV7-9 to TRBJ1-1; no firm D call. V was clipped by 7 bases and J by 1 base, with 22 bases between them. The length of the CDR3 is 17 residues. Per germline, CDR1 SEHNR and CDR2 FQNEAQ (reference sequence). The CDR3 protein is CASNLRQWTGTNTEAFF. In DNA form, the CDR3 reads TGTGCCAGCAACCTCCGTCAATGGACGGGTACGAACACTGAAGCTTTCTTT.

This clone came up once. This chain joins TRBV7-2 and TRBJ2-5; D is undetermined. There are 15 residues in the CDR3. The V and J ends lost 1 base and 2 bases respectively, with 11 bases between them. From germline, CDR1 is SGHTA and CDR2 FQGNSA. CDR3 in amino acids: CASSLVWAEQETQYF. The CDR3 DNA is TGTGCCAGCAGCTTAGTCTGGGCGGAGCAAGAGACCCAGTACTTC.

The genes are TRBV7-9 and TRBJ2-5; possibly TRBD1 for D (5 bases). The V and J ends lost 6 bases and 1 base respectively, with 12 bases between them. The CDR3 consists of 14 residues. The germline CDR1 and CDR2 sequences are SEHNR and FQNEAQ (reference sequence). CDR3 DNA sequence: TGTGCCAGCAGTTCCAGGGCAACCCAAGAGACCCAGTACTTC. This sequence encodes CASSSRATQETQYF.

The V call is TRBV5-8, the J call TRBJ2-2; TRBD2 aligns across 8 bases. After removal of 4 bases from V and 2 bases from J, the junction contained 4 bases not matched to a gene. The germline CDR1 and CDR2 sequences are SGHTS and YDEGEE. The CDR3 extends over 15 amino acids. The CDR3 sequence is CASSGLALNTGELFF. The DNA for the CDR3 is TGTGCCAGCAGCGGACTAGCTTTAAACACCGGGGAGCTGTTTTTT.

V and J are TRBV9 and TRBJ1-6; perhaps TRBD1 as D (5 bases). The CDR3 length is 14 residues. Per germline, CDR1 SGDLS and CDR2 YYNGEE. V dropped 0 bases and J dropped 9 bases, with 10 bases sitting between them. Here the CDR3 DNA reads TGTGCCAGCAGCGTAGCAGGGAACCGTTCACCCCTCCACTTT. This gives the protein CASSVAGNRSPLHF.

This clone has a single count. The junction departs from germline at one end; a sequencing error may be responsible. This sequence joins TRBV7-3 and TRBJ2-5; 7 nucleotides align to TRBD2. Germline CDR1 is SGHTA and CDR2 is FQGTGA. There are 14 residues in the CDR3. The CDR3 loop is CASSLNRDYPRRDF. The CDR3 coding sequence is TGTGCCAGCAGCTTAAATCGGGACTATCCCCGAAGGGACTTC.

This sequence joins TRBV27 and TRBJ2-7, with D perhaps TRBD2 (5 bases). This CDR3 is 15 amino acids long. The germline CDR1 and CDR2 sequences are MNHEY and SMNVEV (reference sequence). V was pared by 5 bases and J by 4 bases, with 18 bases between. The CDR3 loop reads CASSPGNTPSYEQYF. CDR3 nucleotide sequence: TGTGCCAGCAGTCCCGGGAATACACCTTCATACGAGCAGTACTTC.

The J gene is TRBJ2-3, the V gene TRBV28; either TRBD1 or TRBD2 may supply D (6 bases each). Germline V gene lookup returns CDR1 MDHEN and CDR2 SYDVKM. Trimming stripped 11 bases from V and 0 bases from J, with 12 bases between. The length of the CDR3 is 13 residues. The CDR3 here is CAGGRRSTDTQYF. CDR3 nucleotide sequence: TGTGCCGGGGGGCGTCGTAGCACAGATACGCAGTATTTT.

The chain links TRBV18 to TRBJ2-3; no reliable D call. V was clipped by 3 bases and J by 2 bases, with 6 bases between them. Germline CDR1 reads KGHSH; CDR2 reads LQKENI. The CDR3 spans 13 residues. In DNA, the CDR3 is TGTGCCAGCTCACCCGTTAACACAGATACGCAGTATTTT. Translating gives CASSPVNTDTQYF.

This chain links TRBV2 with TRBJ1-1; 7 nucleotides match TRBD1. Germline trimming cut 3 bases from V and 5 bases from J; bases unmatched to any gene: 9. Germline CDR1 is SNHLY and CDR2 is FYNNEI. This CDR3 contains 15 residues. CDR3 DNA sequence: TGTGCCAGCAGTGAGATGGGGCAGGGGGGGACTGAAGCTTTCTTT. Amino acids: CASSEMGQGGTEAFF.

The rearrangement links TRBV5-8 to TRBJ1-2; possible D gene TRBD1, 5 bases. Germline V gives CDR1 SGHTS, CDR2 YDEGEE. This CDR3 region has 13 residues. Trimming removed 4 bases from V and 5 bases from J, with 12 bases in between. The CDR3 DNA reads TGTGCCAGCAGCCCCCGGGGGACGTATGGCTACACCTTC. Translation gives CASSPRGTYGYTF.